Shown below are 28 T cell receptor beta chains from a single sample sequenced in a study of cytomegalovirus exposure and HLA in healthy donors. 60 Vbeta and 13 Jbeta primers were used in PCR. The table came from immunoSEQ multiplex PCR; TCRdb's copy has only in-frame clones and leaves some out. This table holds 75,000 to 90,000 clones, over 75% found once. The sequenced material came from PBMCs. Every receptor here comes from a man in his fifties or sixties in good health and CMV-seronegative.

J is TRBJ1-3 and V is TRBV13; D unresolved. This CDR3 comprises 16 residues. The germline V gene encodes CDR1 PRHDT and CDR2 FYEKMQ (reference sequence). Trimming pared 5 bases from V and 2 bases from J, leaving 16 bases between. CDR3 DNA sequence: TGTGCCAGCAGCGCCCGGGAGAGGGTCACTGGAAACACCATATATTTT. Translated: CASSARERVTGNTIYF.

This rearrangement joins TRBV4-1 to TRBJ1-1, with unresolved D. The CDR3 runs 12 residues. CDR1 is MGHRA, CDR2 YSYEKL, per germline. V lost 3 bases to trimming and J lost 6 bases, with 8 bases between them. CDR3 in DNA: TGCGCCAGCAGCCACCCGGCGGCTGAAGCTTTCTTT. This gives the protein CASSHPAAEAFF.

The genes are TRBV2 and TRBJ2-7, with a possible D match to TRBD1 (6 bases). The ends were cut back, 8 bases at V and 5 bases at J, with 25 bases in the middle. Germline V CDR1 and CDR2: SNHLY, FYNNEI. CDR3 size: 16 residues. The CDR3 spells CASVLTTGRVVDEQYF. Here the CDR3 DNA reads TGTGCCAGCGTACTAACCACAGGGCGAGTTGTCGACGAGCAGTACTTC.

The J gene is TRBJ2-7, the V gene TRBV7-6, with 9 positions matching TRBD1. The V gene end was trimmed by 5 bases and the J gene end by 4 bases; junction bases not matched to a gene: 9. Germline V CDR1 and CDR2: SGHVS, FNYEAQ. The CDR3 has 15 amino acids. In DNA form, the CDR3 reads TGTGCCAGCAGCCCCGGGGGGACAGGGCTGTACGAGCAGTACTTC. Protein: CASSPGGTGLYEQYF.

V is TRBV4-1 and J is TRBJ1-1; D gene uncertain. V lost 0 bases, J lost 0 bases, and 5 bases lay in between. Germline V gene lookup returns CDR1 MGHRA and CDR2 YSYEKL. CDR3 length: 14 amino acids. The CDR3 coding sequence is TGCGCCAGCAGCCAAGAAGCGTTGAACACTGAAGCTTTCTTT. It specifies CASSQEALNTEAFF.

The genes are TRBV28 and TRBJ2-4, with D tentatively TRBD2 (5 bases). The V and J ends lost 8 bases and 1 base respectively, with 12 bases between them. Germline V gives CDR1 MDHEN, CDR2 SYDVKM. CDR3 length equals 14 residues. The CDR3 sequence: CASSVGGAKNIQYF. CDR3 nucleotide sequence: TGTGCCAGCTCGGTAGGCGGGGCCAAAAACATTCAGTACTTC.

This clone was recorded a few times. The sample holds other DNA sequences that translate to the same CDR3. The chain carries TRBV5-1 and TRBJ1-4, with D possibly being TRBD1 (5 bases). The V end lost 2 bases, the J end lost 2 bases, and 7 bases lay between the germline ends. The CDR3 runs to 14 residues. CDR1 is SGHRS, CDR2 YFSETQ, per germline. The CDR3 sequence is CASSFGGTNEKLFF. CDR3 nucleotide sequence: TGCGCCAGCAGCTTCGGGGGGACTAATGAAAAACTGTTTTTT. Full variable domain (missing parts from reference TRBV5-1 and TRBJ1-4): KAGVTQTPRYLIKTRGQQVTLSCSPISGHRSVSWYQQTPGQGLQFLFEYFSETQRNKGNFPGRFSGRQFSNSRSEMNVSTLELGDSALYLCASSFGGTNEKLFFGSGTQLSVL.

The chain employs TRBV4-2 and TRBJ2-5; D possibly corresponds to TRBD1 (6 bases). There are 15 residues in the CDR3. The V end lost 1 base, the J end lost 5 bases, and 14 bases lay between the germline ends. Germline CDR1 LGHNA, CDR2 YNFKEQ. CDR3 in amino acids: CASSQVAGQGETQYF. The CDR3 region has the DNA TGTGCCAGCAGCCAAGTAGCAGGGCAGGGGGAGACCCAGTACTTC.

CDR3 sequence: CASRLLSGNTEAFF. In DNA form, the CDR3 reads TGTGCCAGTAGGCTCCTGTCGGGGAACACTGAAGCTTTCTTT. The V gene is TRBV19, the J gene TRBJ1-1; no reliable D call. Germline loops: CDR1 LNHDA, CDR2 SQIVND (reference sequence). The CDR3 has 14 residues. Trimming stripped 6 bases from V and 1 base from J, with 12 bases between. Full variable domain (outside the CDR3, taken from reference TRBV19 and TRBJ1-1): DGGITQSPKYLFRKEGQNVTLSCEQNLNHDAMYWYRQDPGQGLRLIYYSQIVNDFQKGDIAEGYSVSREKKESFPLTVTSAQKNPTAFYLCASRLLSGNTEAFFGQGTRLTVV.

The V gene is TRBV11-2, the J gene TRBJ2-7; D is perhaps TRBD1 (5 bases). CDR1 and CDR2 from the germline V gene are SGHAT and FQNNGV. V was shortened by 2 bases and J by 2 bases, with 7 bases between the two germline ends. This CDR3 region has 13 residues. The CDR3 coding sequence is TGTGCCAGCAGCTTAAGACAGACCTACGAGCAGTACTTC. Its protein product is CASSLRQTYEQYF.

The table lists this clone with a few counts. The chain carries TRBV6-6 and TRBJ2-1; 11 nucleotides match TRBD2. Unmatched junction bases numbered 11, after V lost 7 bases and J lost 9 bases. CDR1 and CDR2 (germline): MNHNY, SVGAGI (reference sequence). There are 15 residues in the CDR3. The CDR3 sequence: CASTQAASGGSEQFF. For the CDR3, the DNA is TGTGCCAGCACCCAGGCGGCTAGCGGGGGGAGTGAGCAGTTCTTC.

The chain recombines TRBV7-2 with TRBJ1-1; D call uncertain. Per germline, CDR1 SGHTA and CDR2 FQGNSA. The CDR3 covers 15 residues. The V and J ends lost 0 bases and 5 bases respectively, with 13 bases between them. CDR3 in amino acids: CASSLATSGGTEAFF. CDR3 coding DNA: TGTGCCAGCAGCTTAGCGACTTCCGGAGGGACTGAAGCTTTCTTT.

The V call is TRBV7-6, the J call TRBJ2-1; 7 nucleotides agree with TRBD1. The CDR3 sequence is 12 residues long. V shed 4 bases and J 11 bases; nucleotides not matched to a gene: 5. Germline loops: CDR1 SGHVS, CDR2 FNYEAQ. The DNA for the CDR3 is TGTGCCAGCAGCTCTGGGGACAGTAAGCAGTTCTTC. The encoded protein is CASSSGDSKQFF.

This clone has a handful of counts. The CDR3 nucleotides read TGTGCCAGCAGCACTATTCCTCGGGGACAGGGGGGCTACAATGAGCAGTTCTTC. It specifies CASSTIPRGQGGYNEQFF. V and J are TRBV7-9 and TRBJ2-1; 11 positions match TRBD1. V was clipped by 5 bases and J by 3 bases; unmatched bases: 12. CDR3 size: 18 residues. Germline assignment: CDR1 SEHNR and CDR2 FQNEAQ (reference sequence).

This clone is medium-sized (0.01 to 0.1%) by share. This chain links TRBV4-1 with TRBJ1-4; D is perhaps TRBD1 (5 bases). Germline V CDR1 and CDR2: MGHRA, YSYEKL. Trimming pared 3 bases from V and 5 bases from J, leaving 16 bases between. The CDR3 runs to 16 residues. The CDR3 nucleotides are TGCGCCAGCAGCCATACCGTTCGGGGGGACAATGAAAAACTGTTTTTT. This codes for CASSHTVRGDNEKLFF.

CDR3 in DNA: TGTGCCAGCAGCCGAATGAGCGGGGGGGCCGTCCAAGAGACCCAGTACTTC. Translated, it gives CASSRMSGGAVQETQYF. The chain is built from TRBV4-2 and TRBJ2-5, with 10 bases that match TRBD2. J lost 1 base, V lost 4 bases, and 9 bases had no gene match. Germline V lookup: CDR1 LGHNA, CDR2 YNFKEQ. The CDR3 is made up of 17 amino acids.

This clone is medium-sized by share. V is TRBV4-1 and J is TRBJ2-6, with TRBD2 as a possible D gene (6 bases). V lost 0 bases and J 4 bases, leaving 10 bases between the germline ends. This CDR3 spans 16 amino acids. Per the germline V gene, CDR1 is MGHRA and CDR2 is YSYEKL. CDR3 protein: CASSQDGGVGANVLTF. The CDR3 DNA reads TGCGCCAGCAGCCAAGATGGAGGGGTAGGGGCCAACGTCCTGACTTTC.

V is TRBV2 and J is TRBJ2-5, with TRBD1 as a possible D gene (5 bases). The CDR3 runs to 14 residues. The germline V gene encodes CDR1 SNHLY and CDR2 FYNNEI. V was pared by 4 bases and J by 3 bases, with 12 bases between. The CDR3 DNA is TGTGCCAGCAGTGCTACAGGACCTAAAGAGACCCAGTACTTC. The encoded protein is CASSATGPKETQYF.

V gene TRBV30 combines with J gene TRBJ2-1; D is possibly TRBD2 (5 bases). Germline-derived CDR1 and CDR2 are GTSNPN and SVGIG (reference sequence). V was pared by 2 bases and J by 8 bases, with 16 bases between. CDR3 length: 14 residues. CDR3 residues: CAWSSYPVEDEQFF. CDR3 nucleotides: TGTGCCTGGAGTTCCTACCCGGTGGAGGATGAGCAGTTCTTC.

This sequence joins TRBV2 and TRBJ1-5; D is unresolved. Germline CDR1 and CDR2: SNHLY and FYNNEI. This CDR3 has 14 amino acids. Trimming cost V 4 bases and J 8 bases, with 15 bases left between them. The CDR3 region is CASSGHEAAEPQHF. DNA of the CDR3: TGTGCCAGCAGTGGCCACGAGGCCGCGGAGCCCCAGCATTTT.

A word on this clone: Other DNA sequences of this sample code for an identical CDR3. The chain uses TRBV19 and TRBJ2-5, with 8 bases matching TRBD1. Germline V gene data show CDR1 as LNHDA and CDR2 as SQIVND (reference sequence). V gave up 1 base and J gave up 2 bases; unmatched junction bases: 0. The CDR3 contains 14 residues. CDR3 nucleotides: TGTGCCAGTAGTATAGGGACAGGGCAAGAGACCCAGTACTTC. It is translated as CASSIGTGQETQYF.

The chain is built from TRBV12-5 and TRBJ2-5; 8 bases agree with TRBD1. There are 17 residues in the CDR3. Unmatched junction bases numbered 11, after V lost 1 base and J lost 4 bases. CDR1 LGHNT and CDR2 FRNRAP come from the germline V gene. The CDR3 reads CASGLARTGTAAETQYF. The CDR3 bases are TGTGCTAGTGGTTTGGCCCGGACAGGGACGGCCGCAGAGACCCAGTACTTC.

V is TRBV25-1 and J is TRBJ2-7, with D tentatively TRBD1 (8 bases). V lost 4 bases and J lost 5, with 21 bases in between. CDR3 length: 16 residues. Per germline, CDR1 MGHDK and CDR2 SYGVNS. The CDR3 DNA reads as TGTGCCAGCAGTGGGGAGGGTGGCAGGGGGCTGCACGAGCAGTACTTC. Its translation: CASSGEGGRGLHEQYF.

This chain connects TRBV5-5 to TRBJ2-5; 10 bases align to TRBD2. The ends lost 4 bases at V and 4 bases at J; junction bases unmatched: 7. Germline V gene data show CDR1 as SGHKS and CDR2 as YYEKEE (reference sequence). The CDR3 consists of 15 residues. CDR3 amino acids: CASSTGLAVVETQYF. CDR3 DNA sequence: TGTGCCAGCAGCACTGGACTAGCGGTGGTAGAGACCCAGTACTTC. Full variable domain (outside the CDR3, taken from reference TRBV5-5 and TRBJ2-5): DAGVTQSPTHLIKTRGQQVTLRCSPISGHKSVSWYQQVLGQGPQFIFQYYEKEERGRGNFPDRFSARQFPNYSSELNVNALLLGDSALYLCASSTGLAVVETQYFGPGTRLLVL.

This chain joins TRBV6-5 and TRBJ2-3; the D gene is possibly TRBD2 (7 bases). The CDR3 length is 16 residues. The germline CDR1 and CDR2 sequences are MNHEY and SVGAGI. The germline V and J ends were trimmed by 1 base and 2 bases, with 13 bases remaining between them. CDR3 protein: CASSYFAGASTDTQYF. DNA for the CDR3: TGTGCCAGCAGTTACTTCGCGGGGGCCTCCACAGATACGCAGTATTTT.

The rearrangement joins TRBV19 to TRBJ1-2; TRBD1 might be the D (6 bases). The CDR3 runs 16 residues. V lost 4 bases and J 1 base, leaving 16 bases between the germline ends. The germline gives CDR1 LNHDA, CDR2 SQIVND (reference sequence). The CDR3 nucleotides read TGTGCCAGTAGTACGAGACGAACAGGGTTTAACTATGGCTACACCTTC. This translates into CASSTRRTGFNYGYTF.

This clone was detected only a few times. The chain joins TRBV4-2 to TRBJ2-7; D call uncertain. The CDR3 runs to 14 residues. V was shortened by 0 bases and J by 2 bases, with 8 bases between the two germline ends. Germline assignment: CDR1 LGHNA and CDR2 YNFKEQ. The CDR3 here is CASSQDLGTYEQYF. The CDR3 bases are TGTGCCAGCAGCCAAGATTTGGGCACCTACGAGCAGTACTTC.

V and J are TRBV5-1 and TRBJ2-3; D is perhaps TRBD1 (6 bases). Germline V gene data show CDR1 as SGHRS and CDR2 as YFSETQ. The length of the CDR3 is 15 residues. V lost 0 bases to trimming and J lost 2 bases, with 10 bases between them. The DNA of the CDR3 is TGCGCCAGCAGCTTGGGTGGGGGCAACACAGATACGCAGTATTTT. Translation gives CASSLGGGNTDTQYF. Supplemented by reference TRBV5-1 and TRBJ2-3, the full variable domain reads KAGVTQTPRYLIKTRGQQVTLSCSPISGHRSVSWYQQTPGQGLQFLFEYFSETQRNKGNFPGRFSGRQFSNSRSEMNVSTLELGDSALYLCASSLGGGNTDTQYFGPGTRLTVL.